Below are 24 T cell receptor beta chains sequenced from a single sample in a study of identical twins. TCRdb re-called the 5' RACE reads with MiXCR, one entry per CDR3 protein. Here the sample spans 700,000 or so distinct CDR3 sequences, roughly 8% being singletons. These same records also appear under a second study, on yellow fever vaccine responses in identical twins.

The sample comprised PBMCs. The receptors shown here come from a young woman in good health.

This clonotype was counted many times. At one of its ends the junction is not consistent with the germline gene, which may arise from a read error. This chain connects TRBV7-7 to TRBJ2-2; no clear D gene. The CDR3 is made up of 15 amino acids. Germline-derived CDR1 and CDR2 are SSHAT and FNYEAQ (reference sequence). In DNA, the CDR3 is TGTGCTAGCAGCTTAGGTTCCATGAACACCGGGGAGCTGTTTTTT. Its translation is CASSLGSMNTGELFF.

The V gene is TRBV24-1, the J gene TRBJ2-3; no clear D gene. Germline CDR1 KGHDR, CDR2 SFDVKD. This CDR3 spans 15 amino acids. Trimming removed 2 bases at V and 2 bases at J, with 10 bases between. For the CDR3, the DNA is TGTGCCACCAGTGATTGGCGGCAGACCACAGATACGCAGTATTTT. Translating gives CATSDWRQTTDTQYF.

This clonotype was detected only a few times. The rearrangement joins TRBV29-1 to TRBJ2-4; 9 nucleotides match TRBD1. The V segment lost 7 bases and the J segment 4 bases; nucleotides outside the gene matches: 2. The CDR3 is 12 amino acids. Germline loops: CDR1 SQVTM, CDR2 ANQGSEA. As DNA, the CDR3 is TGCAGCGGTGGACAGGGGAAAAACATTCAGTACTTC. Residues: CSGGQGKNIQYF.

V gene TRBV6-1 combines with J gene TRBJ2-7, with 7 bases that match TRBD1. Germline loops: CDR1 MNHNS, CDR2 SASEGT. This CDR3 comprises 14 residues. V lost 6 bases to trimming and J lost 5 bases; unmatched junction nucleotides: 10. The CDR3 loop is CASSPRQGTNEQYF. As DNA, the CDR3 is TGTGCCAGCAGCCCCAGACAGGGAACCAACGAGCAGTACTTC.

This clonotype was observed a few times. The rearrangement joins TRBV20-1 to TRBJ1-4; D unresolved. The CDR3 is made up of 13 amino acids. Trimming removed 1 base from V and 8 bases from J, with 11 bases in between. Germline CDR1 is DFQATT and CDR2 is SNEGSKA (reference sequence). The CDR3 DNA follows: TGCAGTGCTAGAGGGGCGGAGGTGGAAAAACTGTTTTTT. Its protein is CSARGAEVEKLFF.

This clonotype has a handful of counts. V is TRBV20-1 and J is TRBJ2-7; D might be TRBD1 (6 bases). Trimming took 1 base from V and 3 from J, leaving 7 bases between them. Germline lookup yields CDR1 DFQATT and CDR2 SNEGSKA (reference sequence). This CDR3 region has 12 residues. For the CDR3, the DNA is TGCAGTGCTAGAGGGGACATCTACGAGCAGTACTTC. Translated, it gives CSARGDIYEQYF.

The V gene is TRBV15, the J gene TRBJ2-7, with 9 bases lining up with TRBD1. V was pared by 0 bases and J by 3 bases, with 6 bases of the junction left unmatched. Germline V lookup: CDR1 LNHNV, CDR2 YYDKDF (reference sequence). This CDR3 region has 16 residues. The CDR3 region is CATSRERGQGDYEQYF. Here the CDR3 DNA reads TGTGCCACCAGCAGAGAGAGGGGACAGGGAGACTACGAGCAGTACTTC.

This clonotype was found many times. The V call is TRBV5-6, the J call TRBJ2-2; TRBD1 is a possible D gene (5 bases). This CDR3 region has 12 residues. Germline V CDR1 and CDR2: SGHDT, YYEEEE. Trimming shortened V by 4 bases and J by 5 bases, and 6 bases separated the two germline ends. CDR3 sequence (DNA): TGTGCCAGCAGCGCAGGGACCGGGGAGCTGTTTTTT. It codes for CASSAGTGELFF.

This clonotype was recorded many times. The gene calls are TRBV12-3 or TRBV12-4 and TRBJ1-1; 7 bases map to TRBD1. The length of the CDR3 is 14 residues. J was trimmed by 7 bases and V by 0 bases; bases with no gene match: 5. The CDR3, as DNA: TGTGCCAGCAGTTTAGCGGGGACAGTAATTGAAGCTTTCTTT. This translates into CASSLAGTVIEAFF.

As regards this clonotype: A much larger clone differs by one base, so this may be a read error. As the CDR3 is not closed by the conserved phenylalanine or tryptophan, this likely results from a read error. The chain employs TRBV7-9 and TRBJ2-1, with D maybe TRBD1 (6 bases). V gave up 10 bases and J gave up 5 bases, with 18 bases separating them. CDR1 is SEHNR, CDR2 FQNEAQ, per germline (reference sequence). This CDR3 spans 14 amino acids. CDR3 bases: TGTGCCACCCAAGAATTCACAGGGAACAATGAGCAGTTCTCC. Protein: CATQEFTGNNEQFS.

The CDR3 nucleotides read TGTGCCAGCAGTGGGGCCCGGACAGGGGCCCAGGCGCAGTATTTT. It codes for CASSGARTGAQAQYF. The chain joins TRBV2 to TRBJ2-3; 9 positions agree with TRBD1. The CDR3 extends over 15 amino acids. Germline assignment: CDR1 SNHLY and CDR2 FYNNEI. J gave up 10 bases and V 4 bases, and 12 bases lay outside the gene matches.

This sequence joins TRBV6-5 and TRBJ2-2, with a possible D match to TRBD2 (7 bases). V was trimmed by 0 bases and J by 2 bases, leaving 13 bases between them. CDR3 size: 17 residues. The germline V gene encodes CDR1 MNHEY and CDR2 SVGAGI. CDR3: CASSYSTGGINTGELFF. CDR3 nucleotide sequence: TGTGCCAGCAGTTACTCGACGGGGGGCATAAACACCGGGGAGCTGTTTTTT.

This sequence joins TRBV7-9 and TRBJ2-7, with a weak D call TRBD1 (6 bases). Trimming shortened V by 5 bases and J by 1 base, and 15 bases separated the two germline ends. The CDR3 has 15 residues. CDR1 and CDR2 (germline): SEHNR, FQNEAQ (reference sequence). The CDR3 DNA reads as TGTGCCAGCAGCGACTGGCTCACAGGGTCCTACGAGCAGTACTTC. Its translation: CASSDWLTGSYEQYF.

This clonotype was seen many times. This chain links TRBV12-3 or TRBV12-4 with TRBJ2-5, with D perhaps TRBD2 (6 bases). Deletions cut 8 bases from V and 5 bases from J, with 12 bases between. The length of the CDR3 is 12 residues. The CDR3 protein is CASGGPTETQYF. The CDR3 coding sequence is TGTGCCAGCGGAGGGCCCACCGAGACCCAGTACTTC.

In its sample, this clonotype was seen a few times. The chain carries TRBV7-9 and TRBJ1-1; 11 bases line up with TRBD1. The CDR3 contains 15 residues. J lost 4 bases, V lost 5 bases, and 6 bases had no gene match. Germline V gives CDR1 SEHNR, CDR2 FQNEAQ (reference sequence). CDR3 region: CASSPRTGGVTEAFF. For the CDR3, the DNA is TGTGCCAGCAGCCCCCGGACAGGGGGCGTCACTGAAGCTTTCTTT.

This clonotype has a count of ten or more. The chain links TRBV20-1 to TRBJ1-5; tentatively, D is TRBD1 (5 bases). Looked up from germline, CDR1 is DFQATT and CDR2 is SNEGSKA (reference sequence). CDR3 length equals 14 residues. The ends were cut back, 3 bases at V and 2 bases at J, with 11 bases in the middle. The CDR3 is CSASYRGGNQPQHF. DNA of the CDR3: TGCAGTGCTAGCTATAGGGGAGGCAATCAGCCCCAGCATTTT.

The chain links TRBV7-2 to TRBJ2-7; 7 nucleotides agree with TRBD2. Germline lookup yields CDR1 SGHTA and CDR2 FQGNSA. CDR3 size: 14 residues. V lost 1 base to trimming and J lost 2 bases; unmatched junction nucleotides: 2. The DNA for the CDR3 is TGTGCCAGCAGCTTAGAAGGGACTACCTACGAGCAGTACTTC. This codes for CASSLEGTTYEQYF.

In its sample, this clonotype was seen a few times. The chain employs TRBV9 and TRBJ2-7, with 7 positions matching TRBD1. In germline, CDR1 is SGDLS, CDR2 YYNGEE. The CDR3 totals 14 residues. With V trimmed by 3 bases and J by 2 bases, 5 bases remained unmatched. CDR3 DNA: TGTGCCAGCAGCGCGACAGGGACACCCTACGAGCAGTACTTC. This translates into CASSATGTPYEQYF.

A few counts support this clonotype. This chain connects TRBV3-1 to TRBJ2-5, with D perhaps TRBD2 (5 bases). The germline V gene encodes CDR1 LGHDT and CDR2 YNNKEL (reference sequence). The germline V and J ends were trimmed by 1 base and 5 bases, with 14 bases remaining between them. This CDR3 is built from 15 residues. DNA of the CDR3: TGTGCCAGCAGCCAAGGCCCCGAGGGCGGGGAGACCCAGTACTTC. This gives the protein CASSQGPEGGETQYF.

The rearrangement links TRBV5-6 to TRBJ2-7; 13 bases map to TRBD2. J gave up 4 bases and V 5 bases, and 9 bases lay outside the gene matches. This CDR3 is 16 amino acids long. From germline, CDR1 is SGHDT and CDR2 YYEEEE. CDR3 sequence: CASRYMGLAGIYEQYF. The CDR3 DNA sequence: TGTGCCAGCAGGTACATGGGACTAGCGGGGATTTACGAGCAGTACTTC. The variable domain in full, with the rest retrieved from reference TRBV5-6 and TRBJ2-7, is DAGVTQSPTHLIKTRGQQVTLRCSPKSGHDTVSWYQQALGQGPQFIFQYYEEEERQRGNFPDRFSGHQFPNYSSELNVNALLLGDSALYLCASRYMGLAGIYEQYFGPGTRLTVT.

This clonotype was seen only a few times. The chain combines TRBV7-2 with TRBJ2-1, with TRBD1 matching over 7 bases. V shed 8 bases and J 4 bases; nucleotides not matched to a gene: 5. From germline, CDR1 is SGHTA and CDR2 FQGNSA. The CDR3 is made up of 13 amino acids. CDR3 nucleotides: TGTGCCAGCCTTACAGGGGATTACAATGAGCAGTTCTTC. Its translation is CASLTGDYNEQFF. The full variable domain, its missing parts supplied by reference TRBV7-2 and TRBJ2-1, is GAGVSQSPSNKVTEKGKDVELRCDPISGHTALYWYRQSLGQGLEFLIYFQGNSAPDKSGLPSDRFSAERTGGSVSTLTIQRTQQEDSAVYLCASLTGDYNEQFFGPGTRLTVL.

Ten or more counts support this clonotype. The rearrangement joins TRBV3-1 to TRBJ2-7; 10 bases match TRBD2. J was trimmed by 2 bases and V by 2 bases; bases with no gene match: 0. CDR1 and CDR2 from the germline V gene are LGHDT and YNNKEL (reference sequence). The CDR3 runs 14 residues. DNA for the CDR3: TGTGCCAGCAGCCAACTAGCGGGGGCCTACGAGCAGTACTTC. It yields the protein CASSQLAGAYEQYF.

This clonotype has more than one count but fewer than ten. The CDR3 spells CSVKTPSSYNEQFF. CDR3 DNA sequence: TGCAGCGTTAAAACTCCAAGCTCCTACAATGAGCAGTTCTTC. This chain uses TRBV29-1 with TRBJ2-1; D is uncertain. This CDR3 has 14 amino acids. Germline assignment: CDR1 SQVTM and CDR2 ANQGSEA. V shed 5 bases and J shed 0 bases, with 11 bases lying between them.

This clonotype was counted a few times. The rearrangement links TRBV20-1 to TRBJ1-2; TRBD1 aligns across 12 bases. In germline, CDR1 is DFQATT, CDR2 SNEGSKA (reference sequence). V was pared by 3 bases and J by 4 bases, with 3 bases of the junction left unmatched. The CDR3 extends over 14 amino acids. The CDR3 region is CSARGQGALYGYTF. The CDR3 DNA follows: TGCAGTGCTAGGGGACAGGGGGCACTCTATGGCTACACCTTC.